This T cell receptor (beta chain) was retrieved from a study of cytomegalovirus exposure and HLA in healthy donors. Findings of the study overall: The study labeled 150 or so TCR beta chains cytomegalovirus-associated. Researchers reportedly found TCR beta sequences accurately predicted most subjects' HLA-A and HLA-B alleles.

CDR3 size: 14 residues. Germline assignment: CDR1 SSHAT and CDR2 FNYEAQ (reference sequence). A multiplex PCR was run with 60 Vbeta primers and 13 Jbeta primers. Clones were read by immunoSEQ multiplex PCR, and TCRdb kept only the in-frame ones, dropping some. This sample has roughly 150,000 clones, with roughly 79% found just once. As regards this clone: The antigen is undetermined. At one end the junction does not follow the germline gene, possibly because of a read error.

The sequencing sample was made of PBMCs. The receptor was isolated from a woman younger than 45 in good health and CMV-seronegative. V usage is TRBV7-7 and J usage is TRBJ2-2; 7 bases are a match to TRBD1. This chain's CDR3 is CASSRDSLPGELFF. The CDR3 DNA follows: TGTGCTAGCAGCCGGGACAGCCTCCCCGGGGAGCTGTTTTTT.